This T cell receptor beta chain was found in a study of vaccination effects on CD4 cells after COVID-19. Study observations and caveats: By a late point after vaccination, infection- and vaccine-induced clones had shrunk markedly through clonal contraction. In vaccinees who were healthy, merely 1 out of 255 vaccine-induced clones cross-reacted with common cold coronaviruses.

Turning to this clone: Its antigen is as yet unknown.

The data were produced by immunoSEQ multiplex PCR, yet TCRdb's version contains in-frame clones alone and is incomplete. The repertoire holds tens of thousands of clones, around 81% seen once, with over 2% in the top ten. Antigen-specific CD4+ T cells were first expanded with viral peptide pools by the ViraFEST assay and only then sequenced. The authors isolated CD4+ T cells after 10 days of culture. Nucleocapsid antibody tests were negative, and the vaccine recipients had no prior SARS-CoV-2 infection. The sequence was obtained from a human donor who received a COVID-19 vaccine. This specimen consisted of CD4+ T cells from PBMCs cultured with HCoV-229E spike peptides, obtained before COVID-19 vaccination.

This CDR3 is CASSPDGRNYGYTF. CDR3 DNA sequence: TGTGCCAGCAGCCCGGACGGTAGAAACTATGGCTACACCTTC. The gene calls are TRBV14 and TRBJ1-2; the D is unclear. CDR3 size: 14 residues. V gave up 4 bases and J gave up 2 bases, with 11 bases separating them. CDR1 and CDR2 from the germline V gene are SGHDN and FVKESK.